This T cell receptor (beta chain) was recorded in a study of CD8 T cells in Susac syndrome. The RNA input was about 0.45 to 1 ug, and it was reverse transcribed with random hexamers. Amplification of TCR beta CDR3 used immunoSEQ multiplex PCR across 54 Vbeta and 13 Jbeta. TCRdb re-called the immunoSEQ multiplex PCR reads with MiXCR, one entry per CDR3 protein. The top ten hold just under 0.095% of the sample, which has roughly 120,000 distinct CDR3 sequences, more than 85% seen once. CDR1 is SGHRS and CDR2 is YFSETQ in the germline V gene. The CDR3 has 14 amino acids. Trimming took 5 bases from V and 8 from J, leaving 17 bases between them.

The J gene is TRBJ2-1, the V gene TRBV5-1, with D possibly matching TRBD2 (5 bases). This sequence was found in a human donor with multiple sclerosis. Sequenced sample: CD4+ T cells from PBMCs. The CDR3 loop is CASSWQLAGHEQFF. As DNA, the CDR3 is TGCGCCAGCAGTTGGCAGCTAGCAGGCCATGAGCAGTTCTTC.